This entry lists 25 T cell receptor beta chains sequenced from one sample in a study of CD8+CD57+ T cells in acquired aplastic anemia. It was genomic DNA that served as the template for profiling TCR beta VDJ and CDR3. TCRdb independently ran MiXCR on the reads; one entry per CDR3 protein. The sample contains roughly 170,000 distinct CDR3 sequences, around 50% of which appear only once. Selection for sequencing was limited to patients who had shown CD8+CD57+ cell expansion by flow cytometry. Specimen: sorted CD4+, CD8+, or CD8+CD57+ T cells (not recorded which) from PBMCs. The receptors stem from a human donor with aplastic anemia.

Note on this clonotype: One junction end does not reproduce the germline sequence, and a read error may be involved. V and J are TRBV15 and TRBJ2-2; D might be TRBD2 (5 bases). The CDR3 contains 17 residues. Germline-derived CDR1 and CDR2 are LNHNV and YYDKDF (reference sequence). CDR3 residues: CATCRGLRASNTGELFF. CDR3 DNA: TGTGCCACCTGCAGAGGGCTTAGGGCATCGAACACCGGGGAGCTGTTTTTT.

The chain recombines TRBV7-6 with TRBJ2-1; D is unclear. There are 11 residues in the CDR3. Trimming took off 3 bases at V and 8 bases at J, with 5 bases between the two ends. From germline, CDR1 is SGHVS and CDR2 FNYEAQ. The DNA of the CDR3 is TGTGCCAGCAGCTTTGTAGATGAGCAGTTCTTC. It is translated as CASSFVDEQFF.

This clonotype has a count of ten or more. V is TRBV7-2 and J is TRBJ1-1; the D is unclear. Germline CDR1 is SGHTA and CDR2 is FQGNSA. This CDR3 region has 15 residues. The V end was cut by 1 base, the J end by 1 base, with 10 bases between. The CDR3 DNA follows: TGTGCCAGCAGCTTAGTAGGCCAGCAGAACACTGAAGCTTTCTTT. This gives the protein CASSLVGQQNTEAFF.

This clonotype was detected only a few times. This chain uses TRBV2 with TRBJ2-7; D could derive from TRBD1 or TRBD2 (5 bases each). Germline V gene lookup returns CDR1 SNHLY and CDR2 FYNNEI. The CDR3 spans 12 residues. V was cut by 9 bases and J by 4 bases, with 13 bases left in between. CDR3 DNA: TGTGCCAGTCGGGACGCCTCTTACGAGCAGTACTTC. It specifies CASRDASYEQYF.

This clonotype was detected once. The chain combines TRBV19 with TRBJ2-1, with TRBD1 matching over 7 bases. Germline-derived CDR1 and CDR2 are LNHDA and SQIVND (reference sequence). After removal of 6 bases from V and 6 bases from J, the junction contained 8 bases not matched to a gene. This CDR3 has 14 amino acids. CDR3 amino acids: CASSETGFPNEQFF. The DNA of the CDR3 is TGTGCCAGTAGCGAGACAGGGTTCCCCAATGAGCAGTTCTTC.

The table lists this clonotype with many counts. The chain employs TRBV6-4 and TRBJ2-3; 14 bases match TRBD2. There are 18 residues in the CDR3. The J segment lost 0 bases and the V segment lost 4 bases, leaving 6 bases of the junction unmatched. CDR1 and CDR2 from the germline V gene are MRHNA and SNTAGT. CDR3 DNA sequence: TGTGCCAGCAGTGCAGGGACTAGCGGGGGCCTCAGCACAGATACGCAGTATTTT. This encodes CASSAGTSGGLSTDTQYF.

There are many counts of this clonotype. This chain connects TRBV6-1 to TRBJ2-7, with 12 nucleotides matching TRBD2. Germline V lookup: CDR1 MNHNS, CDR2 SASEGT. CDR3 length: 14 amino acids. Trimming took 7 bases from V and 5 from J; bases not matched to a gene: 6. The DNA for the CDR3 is TGTGCCAGCACTCTAGCGGGGGGGCCGCACGAGCAGTACTTC. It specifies CASTLAGGPHEQYF.

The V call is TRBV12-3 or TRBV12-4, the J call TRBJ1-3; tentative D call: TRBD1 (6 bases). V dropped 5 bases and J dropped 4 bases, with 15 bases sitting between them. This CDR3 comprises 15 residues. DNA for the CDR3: TGTGCCAGCAGTCGGGCGGGGGCTGCAGGAAACACCATATATTTT. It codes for CASSRAGAAGNTIYF.

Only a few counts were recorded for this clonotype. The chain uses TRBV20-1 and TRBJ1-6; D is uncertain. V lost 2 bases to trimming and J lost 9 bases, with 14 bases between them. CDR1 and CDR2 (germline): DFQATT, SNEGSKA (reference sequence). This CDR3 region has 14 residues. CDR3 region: CSARRLGSGSPLHF. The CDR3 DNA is TGCAGTGCTAGAAGACTGGGGTCGGGTTCACCCCTCCACTTT.

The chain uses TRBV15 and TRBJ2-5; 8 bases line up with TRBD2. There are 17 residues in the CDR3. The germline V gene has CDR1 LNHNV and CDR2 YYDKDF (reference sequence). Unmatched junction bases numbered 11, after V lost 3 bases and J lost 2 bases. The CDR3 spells CATSSPTGTRGQETQYF. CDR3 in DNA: TGTGCCACCAGCAGCCCGACCGGGACTAGGGGGCAAGAGACCCAGTACTTC.

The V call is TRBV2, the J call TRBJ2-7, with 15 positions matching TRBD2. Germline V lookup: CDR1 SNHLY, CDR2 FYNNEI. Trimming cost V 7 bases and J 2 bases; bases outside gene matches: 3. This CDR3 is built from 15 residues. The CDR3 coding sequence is TGTGCCAGCAAACGGACTAGCGGGGGGGCCTACGAGCAGTACTTC. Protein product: CASKRTSGGAYEQYF.

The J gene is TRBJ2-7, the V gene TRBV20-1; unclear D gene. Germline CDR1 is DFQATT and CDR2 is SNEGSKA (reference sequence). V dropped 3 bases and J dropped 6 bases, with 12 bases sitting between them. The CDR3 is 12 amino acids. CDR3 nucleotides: TGCAGTGCTAGCCTGGTGGAGTCCGAGCAGTACTTC. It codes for CSASLVESEQYF.

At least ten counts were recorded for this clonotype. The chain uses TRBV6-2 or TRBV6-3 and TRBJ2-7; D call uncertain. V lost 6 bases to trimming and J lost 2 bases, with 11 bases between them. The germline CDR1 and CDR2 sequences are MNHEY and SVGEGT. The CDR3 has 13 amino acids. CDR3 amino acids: CASRPTSPYEQYF. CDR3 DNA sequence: TGTGCCAGCAGGCCGACATCTCCCTACGAGCAGTACTTC.

The CDR3 is CSARRLAGARRETQYF. CDR3 DNA sequence: TGCAGTGCTAGACGACTAGCGGGAGCCCGCCGAGAGACCCAGTACTTC. The V gene is TRBV20-1, the J gene TRBJ2-5, with 12 bases matching TRBD2. Germline assignment: CDR1 DFQATT and CDR2 SNEGSKA (reference sequence). This CDR3 spans 16 amino acids. Trimming cost V 2 bases and J 4 bases; bases outside gene matches: 8.

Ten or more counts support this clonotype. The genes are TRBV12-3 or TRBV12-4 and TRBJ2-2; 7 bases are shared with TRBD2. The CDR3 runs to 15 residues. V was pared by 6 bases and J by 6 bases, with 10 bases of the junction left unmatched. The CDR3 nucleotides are TGTGCCAGCAGAACAAGCGGGGATGGGGCCGGGGAGCTGTTTTTT. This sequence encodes CASRTSGDGAGELFF.

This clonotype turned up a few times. CDR3 loop: CASSAGMNSPLHF. CDR3 in DNA: TGTGCCAGCAGCGCCGGGATGAATTCACCCCTCCACTTT. The genes are TRBV19 and TRBJ1-6; D unclear. In germline, CDR1 is LNHDA, CDR2 SQIVND (reference sequence). The CDR3 runs to 13 residues. Trimming took off 9 bases at V and 7 bases at J, with 13 bases between the two ends.

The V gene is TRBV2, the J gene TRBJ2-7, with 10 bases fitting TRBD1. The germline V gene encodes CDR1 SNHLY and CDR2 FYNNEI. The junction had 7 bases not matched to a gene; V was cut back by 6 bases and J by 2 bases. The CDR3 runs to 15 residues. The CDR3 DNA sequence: TGTGCCAGCAGAGATACCGGGACAGGGGCCTACGAGCAGTACTTC. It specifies CASRDTGTGAYEQYF.

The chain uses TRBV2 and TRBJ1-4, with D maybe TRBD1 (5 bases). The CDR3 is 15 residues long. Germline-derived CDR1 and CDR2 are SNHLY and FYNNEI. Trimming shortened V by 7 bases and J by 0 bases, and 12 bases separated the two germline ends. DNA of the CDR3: TGTGCCAGCACCCCGGGGCCTGCAACTAATGAAAAACTGTTTTTT. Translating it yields CASTPGPATNEKLFF.

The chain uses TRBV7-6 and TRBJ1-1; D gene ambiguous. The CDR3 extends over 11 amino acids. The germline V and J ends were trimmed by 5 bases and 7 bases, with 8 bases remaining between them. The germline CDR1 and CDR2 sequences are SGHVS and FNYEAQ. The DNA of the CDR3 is TGTGCCAGCAGCCACTGGGGTGAAGCTTTCTTT. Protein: CASSHWGEAFF.

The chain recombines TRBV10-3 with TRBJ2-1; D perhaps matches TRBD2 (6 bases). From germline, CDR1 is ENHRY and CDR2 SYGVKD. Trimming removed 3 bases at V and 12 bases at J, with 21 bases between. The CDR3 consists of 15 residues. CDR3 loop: CAISDLGGYTDTQFF. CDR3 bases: TGTGCCATCAGTGATTTGGGGGGTTACACAGATACGCAGTTCTTC.

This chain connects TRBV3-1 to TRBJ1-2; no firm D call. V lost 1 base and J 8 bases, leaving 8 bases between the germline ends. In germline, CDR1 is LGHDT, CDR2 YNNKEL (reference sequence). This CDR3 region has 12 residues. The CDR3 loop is CASSQATLGYTF. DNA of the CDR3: TGTGCCAGCAGCCAAGCAACTCTAGGCTACACCTTC.

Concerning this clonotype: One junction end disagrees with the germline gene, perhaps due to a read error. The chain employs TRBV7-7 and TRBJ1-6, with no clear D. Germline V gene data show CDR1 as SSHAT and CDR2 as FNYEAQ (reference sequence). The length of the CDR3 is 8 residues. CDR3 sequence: CASSPTCF. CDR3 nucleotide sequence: TGTGCCAGCAGCCCCACCTGTTTT.

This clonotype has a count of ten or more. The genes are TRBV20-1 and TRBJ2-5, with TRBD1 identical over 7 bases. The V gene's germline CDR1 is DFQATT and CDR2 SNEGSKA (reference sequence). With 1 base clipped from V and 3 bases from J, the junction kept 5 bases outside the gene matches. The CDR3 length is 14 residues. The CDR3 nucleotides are TGCAGTGCTAGAGTTTCCGGGACAGAAGAGACCCAGTACTTC. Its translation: CSARVSGTEETQYF.

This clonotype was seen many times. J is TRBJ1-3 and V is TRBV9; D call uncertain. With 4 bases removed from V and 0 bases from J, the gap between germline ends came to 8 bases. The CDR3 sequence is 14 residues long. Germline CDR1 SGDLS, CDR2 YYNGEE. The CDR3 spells CASSRESSGNTIYF. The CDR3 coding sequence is TGTGCCAGCAGCCGGGAGAGCTCTGGAAACACCATATATTTT. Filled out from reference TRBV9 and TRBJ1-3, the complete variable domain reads DSGVTQTPKHLITATGQRVTLRCSPRSGDLSVYWYQQSLDQGLQFLIQYYNGEERAKGNILERFSAQQFPDLHSELNLSSLELGDSALYFCASSRESSGNTIYFGEGSWLTVV.

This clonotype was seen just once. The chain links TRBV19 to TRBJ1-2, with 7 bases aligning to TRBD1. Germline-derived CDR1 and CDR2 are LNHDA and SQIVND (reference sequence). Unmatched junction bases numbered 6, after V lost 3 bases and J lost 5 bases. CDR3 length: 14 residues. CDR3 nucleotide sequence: TGTGCCAGTAGTATTCAACAGGGGAATTATGGCTACACCTTC. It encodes CASSIQQGNYGYTF.